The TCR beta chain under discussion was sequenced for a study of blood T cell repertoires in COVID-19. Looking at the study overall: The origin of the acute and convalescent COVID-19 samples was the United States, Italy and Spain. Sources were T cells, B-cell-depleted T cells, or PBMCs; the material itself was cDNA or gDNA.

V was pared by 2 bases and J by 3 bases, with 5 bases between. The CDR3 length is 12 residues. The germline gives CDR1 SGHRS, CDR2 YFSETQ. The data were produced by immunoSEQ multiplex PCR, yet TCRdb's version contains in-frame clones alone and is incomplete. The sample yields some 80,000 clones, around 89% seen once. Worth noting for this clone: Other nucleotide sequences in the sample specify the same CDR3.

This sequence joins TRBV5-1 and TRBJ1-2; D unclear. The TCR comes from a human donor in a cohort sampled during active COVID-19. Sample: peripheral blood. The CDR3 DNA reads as TGCGCCAGCAGCTTCGGTGACTATGGCTACACCTTC. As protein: CASSFGDYGYTF.